The rows below give T cell receptor beta chains drawn from one sample of a study of blood T cell repertoires in COVID-19. This table comes from immunoSEQ multiplex PCR, and its TCRdb copy is limited to in-frame clones, with some not included. The sample lists about 150,000 clones; more than 80% were seen once. The sample consisted of peripheral blood. All receptors come from a man between 65 and 79 years old with acute or convalescent COVID-19. Both conserved end residues are part of each CDR3. Fields, in order: V gene, D gene, CDR3 protein. A D gene is named only where the DNA matches it firmly.

TRBV5-4	TRBD2	CASSPRAGVGEQYF
TRBV7-3	TRBD2	CASSLSVAGGFNEQFF
TRBV24-1	-	CATSGYRGNTGELFF
TRBV7-3	TRBD1	CASSTGTANTGELFF
TRBV19	-	CASSMPRDGYTF
TRBV19	TRBD1	CASSRTGNSETQYF
TRBV19	TRBD2	CASKGGSGGSRYNEQFF
TRBV9	-	CASSVRGTGELFF
TRBV7-9	TRBD1	CASSQTGGRTEAFF
TRBV5-6	-	CASSPRQSANTGELFF
TRBV11-2	-	CASSSQGYGNTIYF
TRBV7-8	TRBD2	CASIRWGLAGFRTSYEQYF
TRBV18	-	CASSRTSTDTQYF
TRBV19	-	CASSIGGDSYEQYF
TRBV2	TRBD1	CASSGDRVEGYTF
TRBV19	TRBD1	CASTPDRDGTEAFF
TRBV13	TRBD2	CASSLPLGGGTDTQYF
TRBV3-1/TRBV3-2	TRBD1	CASAGGNRGPSGNTIYF
TRBV6-5	-	CASMESPQAGTEAFF
TRBV15	TRBD2	CATSRGTSAQWNTGELFF
TRBV5-4	TRBD1	CASSLATGGIGYTF
TRBV9	TRBD2	CASSVVASGGAIEQFF
TRBV2	-	CASSMYGEGTTEAFF
TRBV28	-	CASSSASGIMYSPLHF
TRBV7-8	-	CASSQGGVGTEAFF
TRBV10-3	-	CAISDAGVNQPQHF
TRBV5-1	-	CASSLAGGASTEAFF
TRBV2	-	CARGDRTNEQYF
TRBV6-1	-	CASSELGSSGNTIYF
TRBV6-5	TRBD1	CASSYGDRNTGELFF
TRBV7-2	-	CASSLVDGSHEQYF
TRBV4-1	TRBD1	CASSQRLGTDYGYTF
TRBV5-1	TRBD2	CASSLEGGRTRPSNEQFF
TRBV30	-	CAWSASSYEQYF
TRBV19	-	CASSTGTSSTDTQYF
TRBV7-9	-	CASSSPGVEKLFF
TRBV6-6	-	CASSPGDSTSIQETQYF
TRBV9	TRBD2	CASSVQGLQDEQFF
TRBV2	TRBD1	CASSEALGQGTSTDTQYF
TRBV21-1	-	CASSNYNGGYEKLFF
TRBV5-1	TRBD2	CASSLALAGAQGTGELFF
TRBV19	-	CASSMFGDSNQPQHF